The TCR beta chain described here comes from a study of siplizumab effects on memory and regulatory T cells. Regarding the study as a whole: Roughly 75-95% of proliferating CD4+ or CD8+ clones lacked an assignable naive or memory phenotype. Naive T cells apparently outstripped memory cells in diversity and seemed major alloresponse contributors.

The V end lost 4 bases, the J end lost 7 bases, and 13 bases lay between the germline ends. Germline V gene sequence: CDR1 SGHVS, CDR2 FQNEAQ. This CDR3 is built from 14 residues. Generated by immunoSEQ multiplex PCR, the TCRdb table keeps only in-frame clones and is missing some. The sample has some 100,000 clones, about 93% seen once. A remark on this clone: Antigen: not known.

The TCR sequence derives from a human donor in good health. The J gene is TRBJ1-4, the V gene TRBV7-8; D ambiguous. Input material: Tregs sorted from blood. CDR3 nucleotides: TGTGCCAGCAGCTCCATCTACTCGGGTGAAAAACTGTTTTTT. Its translation: CASSSIYSGEKLFF.